The 10 T cell receptor beta chains below come from one sample, sequenced in a study of beta chain features in type 1 diabetes. Every bit of the isolated RNA underwent reverse transcription, so sequencing read expressed TCRB transcripts. Clones were read by immunoSEQ multiplex PCR, and TCRdb kept only the in-frame ones, dropping some. Here the sample spans about 230,000 clones, 9.6% being singletons. The sequencing input was naive CD4+ T cells from blood. Receptors were obtained from a woman aged 18-29 years in good health.

This chain joins TRBV5-6 and TRBJ1-3; D possibly corresponds to TRBD1 (5 bases). The germline CDR1 and CDR2 sequences are SGHDT and YYEEEE. V lost 4 bases and J lost 10, with 18 bases in between. The CDR3 covers 14 residues. The CDR3 nucleotides read TGTGCCAGCAGCAAGGGGCCCCTGGAATGGACCATATATTTT. Residues: CASSKGPLEWTIYF.

V gene TRBV5-4 combines with J gene TRBJ2-1; D is ambiguous. CDR1 is SGHNT and CDR2 is YYREEE in the germline V gene (reference sequence). Trimming pared 4 bases from V and 8 bases from J, leaving 13 bases between. There are 13 residues in the CDR3. CDR3 residues: CASSRDPTDEQFF. DNA of the CDR3: TGTGCCAGCAGCCGTGACCCGACTGATGAGCAGTTCTTC.

This clone has just a few counts. This CDR3 reads CASSPTDRPSEAFF. The CDR3 DNA is TGTGCCAGCAGCCCTACGGACAGGCCTTCTGAAGCTTTCTTT. The V and J genes are TRBV13 and TRBJ1-1; TRBD1 aligns across 7 bases. CDR1 PRHDT and CDR2 FYEKMQ come from the germline V gene (reference sequence). The CDR3 loop spans 14 amino acids. The trim removed 5 bases at V and 6 bases at J, leaving 9 bases unmatched.

The rearrangement links TRBV12-5 to TRBJ2-2; D is possibly TRBD2 (6 bases). The CDR3 length is 13 residues. The V gene's germline CDR1 is LGHNT and CDR2 FRNRAP. Trimming shortened V by 7 bases and J by 4 bases, and 10 bases separated the two germline ends. The CDR3 DNA reads as TGTGCTAGTGTTCGGGGGTTCACCGGGGAGCTGTTTTTT. Translating gives CASVRGFTGELFF. The whole variable domain, remainder taken from reference TRBV12-5 and TRBJ2-2, is DARVTQTPRHKVTEMGQEVTMRCQPILGHNTVFWYRQTMMQGLELLAYFRNRAPLDDSGMPKDRFSAEMPDATLATLKIQPSEPRDSAVYFCASVRGFTGELFFGEGSRLTVL.

The chain links TRBV5-1 to TRBJ2-3; 11 positions agree with TRBD2. Germline-derived CDR1 and CDR2 are SGHRS and YFSETQ. The CDR3 extends over 16 amino acids. The V segment lost 3 bases and the J segment 2 bases; nucleotides outside the gene matches: 5. As DNA, the CDR3 is TGCGCCAGCAGCTCCATAGCGGGGGGGATCACAGATACGCAGTATTTT. It specifies CASSSIAGGITDTQYF.

The rearrangement links TRBV18 to TRBJ1-1; no clear D gene. Trimming removed 6 bases at V and 4 bases at J, with 9 bases between. The CDR3 totals 12 residues. Germline lookup yields CDR1 KGHSH and CDR2 LQKENI. CDR3 sequence: CASSQVSTEAFF. In DNA, the CDR3 is TGTGCCAGCTCGCAGGTATCCACTGAAGCTTTCTTT.

The V and J genes are TRBV28 and TRBJ2-7; D call uncertain. Germline-derived CDR1 and CDR2 are MDHEN and SYDVKM. CDR3 size: 13 residues. V lost 5 bases and J lost 3, with 11 bases in between. CDR3 residues: CASSPNSYYEQYF. The CDR3 DNA is TGTGCCAGCAGTCCAAACTCCTACTACGAGCAGTACTTC.

The V call is TRBV5-1, the J call TRBJ1-1; TRBD1 aligns across 11 bases. With V trimmed by 0 bases and J by 3 bases, 4 bases remained unmatched. There are 16 residues in the CDR3. Germline V gene lookup returns CDR1 SGHRS and CDR2 YFSETQ. The CDR3 nucleotides are TGCGCCAGCAGCTTGGGAGGACAGGGGGCGTACACTGAAGCTTTCTTT. Translated: CASSLGGQGAYTEAFF.

V and J are TRBV5-4 and TRBJ2-3; tentative D call: TRBD1 (8 bases). Germline assignment: CDR1 SGHNT and CDR2 YYREEE (reference sequence). V shed 4 bases and J shed 2 bases, with 20 bases lying between them. The CDR3 loop spans 17 amino acids. CDR3 sequence: CASSPGGGQGNTDTQYF. In nucleotides, the CDR3 is TGTGCCAGCAGCCCGGGAGGCGGACAGGGTAACACAGATACGCAGTATTTT. Full variable domain (rest looked up from reference TRBV5-4 and TRBJ2-3): ETGVTQSPTHLIKTRGQQVTLRCSSQSGHNTVSWYQQALGQGPQFIFQYYREEENGRGNFPPRFSGLQFPNYSSELNVNALELDDSALYLCASSPGGGQGNTDTQYFGPGTRLTVL.

The CDR3 DNA reads TGTGCCAGCAGCTTAGACCCCGACAGGGGCTACGAGCAGTACTTC. Amino acids: CASSLDPDRGYEQYF. The chain carries TRBV7-6 and TRBJ2-7, with TRBD1 matching over 8 bases. In germline, CDR1 is SGHVS, CDR2 FNYEAQ. The V gene end was trimmed by 1 base and the J gene end by 3 bases; junction bases not matched to a gene: 5. The CDR3 has 15 residues. The complete variable domain, with remaining parts taken from reference TRBV7-6 and TRBJ2-7, reads GAGVSQSPRYKVTKRGQDVALRCDPISGHVSLYWYRQALGQGPEFLTYFNYEAQQDKSGLPNDRFSAERPEGSISTLTIQRTEQRDSAMYRCASSLDPDRGYEQYFGPGTRLTVT.